This is a list of T cell receptor beta chains from one sample in a study of blood T cells in healthy people across ages. MiXCR, applied by TCRdb to the 5' RACE reads, yields one record per CDR3 protein. The sample lists 750,000 to 1,000,000 distinct CDR3 sequences, almost 30% occurring once. These records were also assigned to another study, of T cells of mothers and their children.

Sequencing used blood. These receptors originate from a middle-aged woman in good health. Both conserved end residues are part of each CDR3. D genes are given only for firm matches. Expanded clones are given a class, and other clones once, few, many or no size at all.

size	V	J	D	CDR3	DNA
few	TRBV15	TRBJ1-1	.	CATSGSVLAEAFF	TGTGCCACCAGTGGAAGCGTGCTGGCTGAAGCTTTCTTT
.	TRBV7-9	TRBJ2-1	.	CASSLATQTGSEQFF	TGTGCCAGCAGCTTAGCCACTCAGACAGGTTCGGAGCAGTTCTTC
many	TRBV20-1	TRBJ2-1	.	CSAETYNEQFF	TGCAGTGCCGAAACCTACAATGAGCAGTTCTTC
.	TRBV10-3	TRBJ2-5	TRBD1	CAISDPGQGTGRTQYF	TGTGCCATCAGTGACCCGGGACAGGGGACCGGCCGGACCCAGTACTTC
.	TRBV7-2	TRBJ2-5	TRBD2	CASSPLGLAGRPETQYF	TGTGCCAGCAGTCCCCTAGGACTAGCGGGGCGGCCGGAGACCCAGTACTTC
.	TRBV6-1	TRBJ1-1	TRBD1	CASRGTGGRYTEAFF	TGTGCCAGCAGGGGGACAGGGGGACGATACACTGAAGCTTTCTTT
.	TRBV18	TRBJ1-1	TRBD1	CASSLEGARKGAFF	TGTGCCAGCTCACTTGAGGGGGCAAGGAAAGGAGCTTTCTTT
many	TRBV3-1	TRBJ2-3	.	CASSQGTSNTDTQYF	TGTGCCAGCAGCCAGGGGACATCAAACACAGATACGCAGTATTTT
few	TRBV20-1	TRBJ1-1	.	CSARALGQNTEAFF	TGCAGTGCTAGAGCCTTAGGGCAGAACACTGAAGCTTTCTTT
few	TRBV4-1	TRBJ2-1	.	CASSQDGTGGHERFF	TGCGCCAGCAGCCAAGATGGAACGGGGGGACATGAGCGGTTCTTC
.	TRBV7-2	TRBJ2-3	TRBD1	CASSSGTGRTDTQYF	TGTGCCAGCAGCTCGGGGACAGGGCGAACAGATACGCAGTATTTT
few	TRBV15	TRBJ1-2	.	CATSRDPEGLSGYTF	TGTGCCACCAGCAGAGATCCGGAGGGGCTATCTGGCTACACCTTC
.	TRBV12-3/TRBV12-4	TRBJ1-5	.	CASRWGNQPQHF	TGTGCCAGCAGGTGGGGCAATCAGCCCCAGCATTTT
.	TRBV12-3/TRBV12-4	TRBJ2-1	.	CASSPPGKMSYNEQFF	TGTGCCAGCAGTCCCCCAGGGAAAATGTCCTACAATGAGCAGTTCTTC
.	TRBV19	TRBJ2-7	.	CASSVSLGTHEQYF	TGTGCCAGTAGTGTTTCACTGGGAACTCACGAGCAGTACTTC
many	TRBV4-1	TRBJ2-7	TRBD1	CASSRDRLYEQYF	TGCGCCAGCAGCCGGGACAGGCTCTACGAGCAGTACTTC
many	TRBV3-1	TRBJ2-7	.	CASSTNNRVHEQYF	TGTGCCAGCAGCACCAACAACAGGGTCCACGAGCAGTACTTC
many	TRBV5-5	TRBJ2-1	.	CASSPRVNEQFF	TGTGCCAGCAGCCCCAGGGTTAATGAGCAGTTCTTC
many	TRBV5-1	TRBJ2-1	.	CASSRSGTDTYNEQFF	TGCGCCAGCAGCCGTTCCGGGACGGACACCTACAATGAGCAGTTCTTC
.	TRBV20-1	TRBJ1-5	.	CSAIAGWGNQPQHF	TGCAGTGCTATCGCGGGTTGGGGCAATCAGCCCCAGCATTTT
.	TRBV3-1	TRBJ1-5	.	CASSQGWIGGFSNQPQHF	TGTGCCAGCAGCCAAGGATGGATCGGGGGGTTCAGCAATCAGCCCCAGCATTTT
.	TRBV28	TRBJ1-2	.	CASRSSSVSDGYTF	TGTGCCAGCAGGTCTTCCAGCGTTTCAGATGGCTACACCTTC
.	TRBV28	TRBJ2-7	TRBD2	CASRGVGLAGGLSSYEQYF	TGTGCCAGCAGGGGGGTGGGACTAGCGGGGGGGTTGAGCTCCTACGAGCAGTACTTC
.	TRBV28	TRBJ2-1	.	CASSAPPLGEQFF	TGTGCCAGCAGTGCCCCCCCGCTTGGGGAGCAGTTCTTC
many	TRBV5-4	TRBJ1-2	.	CASSPRGINYGYTF	TGTGCCAGCAGCCCCCGGGGGATTAACTATGGCTACACCTTC
.	TRBV7-8	TRBJ2-2	.	CASSLWGMMLNTGELFF	TGTGCCAGCAGCTTATGGGGCATGATGCTGAACACCGGGGAGCTGTTTTTT
once	TRBV4-1	TRBJ2-7	TRBD2	CASSQAIGRHEQYF	TGCGCCAGCAGCCAGGCTATCGGGAGGCACGAGCAGTACTTC
few	TRBV29-1	TRBJ1-2	.	CSVVTAAISGYGYTF	TGCAGCGTTGTGACGGCGGCTATCTCAGGATATGGCTACACCTTC
.	TRBV24-1	TRBJ2-2	.	CATSASEQGRTGELFF	TGTGCCACCAGTGCATCCGAACAGGGCCGGACCGGGGAGCTGTTTTTT
few	TRBV6-2/TRBV6-3	TRBJ2-5	.	CASSYSGYQETQYF	TGTGCCAGCAGTTACTCGGGGTACCAAGAGACCCAGTACTTC
few	TRBV20-1	TRBJ2-2	.	CSVSPGVTGELFF	TGCAGTGTTTCCCCCGGGGTCACCGGGGAGCTGTTTTTT
many	TRBV7-2	TRBJ2-5	.	CASSLSAGVPTETQYF	TGTGCCAGCAGCTTATCGGCGGGCGTACCCACCGAGACCCAGTACTTC
few	TRBV27	TRBJ1-3	TRBD1	CASSPRQGLSGNTIYF	TGTGCCAGCAGTCCGAGACAGGGACTCTCTGGAAACACCATATATTTT
.	TRBV20-1	TRBJ1-1	.	CSAKAGFGAEAFF	TGCAGTGCTAAAGCAGGGTTTGGCGCTGAAGCTTTCTTT
once	TRBV25-1	TRBJ2-1	.	CASGSRSSYNEQFF	TGTGCCAGTGGCTCTAGAAGCTCCTACAATGAGCAGTTCTTC
few	TRBV11-2	TRBJ2-1	.	CASSSPWMTYNEQFF	TGTGCCAGCAGCTCCCCCTGGATGACATACAATGAGCAGTTCTTC
many	TRBV7-9	TRBJ2-7	.	CASSFQGISYEQYF	TGTGCCAGCAGTTTCCAGGGGATCTCCTACGAGCAGTACTTC